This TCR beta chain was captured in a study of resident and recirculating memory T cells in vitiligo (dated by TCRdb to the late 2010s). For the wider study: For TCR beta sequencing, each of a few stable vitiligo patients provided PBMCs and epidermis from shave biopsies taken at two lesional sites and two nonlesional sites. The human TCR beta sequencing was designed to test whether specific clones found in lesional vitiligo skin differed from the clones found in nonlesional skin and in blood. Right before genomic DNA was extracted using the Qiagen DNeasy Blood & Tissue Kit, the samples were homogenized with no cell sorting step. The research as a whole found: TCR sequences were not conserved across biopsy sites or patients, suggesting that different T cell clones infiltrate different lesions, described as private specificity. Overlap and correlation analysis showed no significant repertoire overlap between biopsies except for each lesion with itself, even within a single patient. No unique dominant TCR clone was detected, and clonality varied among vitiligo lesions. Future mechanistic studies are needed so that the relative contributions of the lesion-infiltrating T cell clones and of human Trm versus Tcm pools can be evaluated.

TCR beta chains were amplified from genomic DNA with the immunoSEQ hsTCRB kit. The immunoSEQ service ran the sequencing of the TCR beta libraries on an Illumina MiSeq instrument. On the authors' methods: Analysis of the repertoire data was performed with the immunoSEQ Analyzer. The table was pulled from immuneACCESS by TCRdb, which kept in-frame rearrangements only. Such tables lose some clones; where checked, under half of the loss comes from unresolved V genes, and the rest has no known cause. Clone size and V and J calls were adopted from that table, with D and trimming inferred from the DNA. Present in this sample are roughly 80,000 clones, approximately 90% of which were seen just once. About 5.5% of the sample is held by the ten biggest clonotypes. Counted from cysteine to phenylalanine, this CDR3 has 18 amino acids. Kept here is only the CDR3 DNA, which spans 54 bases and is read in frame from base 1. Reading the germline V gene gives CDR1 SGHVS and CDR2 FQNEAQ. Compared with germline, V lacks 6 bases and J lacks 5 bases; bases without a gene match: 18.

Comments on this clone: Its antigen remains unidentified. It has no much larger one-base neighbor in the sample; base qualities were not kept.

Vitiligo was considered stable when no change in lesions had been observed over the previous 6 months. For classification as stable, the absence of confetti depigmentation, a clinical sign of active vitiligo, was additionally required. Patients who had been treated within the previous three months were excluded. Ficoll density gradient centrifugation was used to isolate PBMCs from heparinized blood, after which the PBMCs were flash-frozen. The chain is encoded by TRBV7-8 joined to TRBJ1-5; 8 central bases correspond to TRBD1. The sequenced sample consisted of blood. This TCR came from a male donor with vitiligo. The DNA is TGTGCCAGCAGTCACGTAGGAAGCAGGGGGCGCGTCGATCAGCCCCAGCATTTT. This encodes CASSHVGSRGRVDQPQHF.